This T cell receptor (beta chain) emerged from a study of cytomegalovirus exposure and HLA in healthy donors. Study as a whole: Early release data held 85 million to 95 million unique TCRs from HLA-typed donors.

The CDR3 is made up of 15 amino acids. V lost 1 base, J lost 6 bases, and 16 bases lay in between. Germline V gene data show CDR1 as LGHNA and CDR2 as YNFKEQ. Of note for this clone: Its antigen remains unidentified.

The PCR used 60 Vbeta and 13 Jbeta primers. The assay was immunoSEQ multiplex PCR, and TCRdb's table has in-frame clones only and misses some. The data contain some 150,000 clones, around four fifths of them singletons. Points from the study as a whole: V- and J-gene trimming in TCR beta was tied to a missense DCLRE1C variant by an analysis performed later.

This chain joins TRBV4-2 and TRBJ2-7, with unresolved D. The TCR sequence derives from a woman between 40 and 55 years old in good health and CMV-seronegative. Input material: PBMCs. This chain's CDR3 is CASSQVAPPSSEQYF. The CDR3, as DNA: TGTGCCAGCAGCCAAGTTGCGCCACCATCTTCCGAGCAGTACTTC.